What follows are 6 T cell receptor beta chains derived from one specimen sequenced in a study of monozygotic twins with inflammatory bowel disease. Reanalyzing the 5' RACE reads, TCRdb keeps one entry per CDR3 protein, without DNA. This repertoire includes 160,000 or so distinct CDR3 sequences. The sequencing input was blood. Receptors originate from a human donor with ulcerative colitis or Crohn's disease, or a healthy co-twin of an affected twin (not recorded which).

This rearrangement joins TRBV7-2 to TRBJ2-2; the D gene TCRdb calls, TRBD1, cannot be checked with no DNA. The length of the CDR3 is 14 residues. Germline V lookup: CDR1 SGHTA, CDR2 FQGNSA. CDR3 in amino acids: CASSLAGRRGELFF.

The CDR3 protein is CASSVDPYTGGEQFF. The chain uses TRBV9 and TRBJ2-1; TCRdb gives TRBD1 as the D gene, but with no DNA this cannot be confirmed. Looked up from germline, CDR1 is SGDLS and CDR2 is YYNGEE. This CDR3 comprises 15 residues.

The chain has TRBV20-1 and TRBJ2-1; TCRdb returns TRBD1, unconfirmable since there is no DNA. The CDR3 sequence is 15 residues long. Germline CDR1 reads DFQATT; CDR2 reads SNEGSKA (reference sequence). CDR3: CSARDRDRGWNEQFF.

This rearrangement joins TRBV5-1 to TRBJ2-2; TCRdb's D call of TRBD2 is untestable without DNA. The CDR3 has 15 residues. Germline V gives CDR1 SGHRS, CDR2 YFSETQ. The CDR3 loop is CASGLAEPLAGELFF.

CDR3 amino acids: CASSLWATEEKTQYF. The chain combines TRBV7-2 with TRBJ2-5; TCRdb picks TRBD1, but there is no DNA to check that call. CDR1 is SGHTA, CDR2 FQGNSA, per germline. The CDR3 totals 15 residues.

The V and J genes are TRBV12-3 or TRBV12-4 and TRBJ2-1; TCRdb's D call, TRBD2, is unchecked because there is no DNA. The CDR3 length is 15 residues. CDR3 sequence reads: CASRPTSGGRGEQFF.